These 3 T cell receptor beta chains originate from one sample sequenced in a study of regulatory and conventional T cells in RAG deficiency. TCRdb's copy holds only in-frame clones and misses some; the assay was immunoSEQ multiplex PCR. The sample carries about 46,000 clones, around 89% recorded once. Genomic DNA came from blood conventional CD4+ T cells gated CD25-low CD127-high. This same sample was also taken into another study, of regulatory T cells. That paper states: The primer mix had 52 TRBV and 13 TRBJ primers.

Sequenced sample: CD4+ effector T cells sorted from blood. The origin of the receptors is a human donor in good health.

The rearrangement joins TRBV9 to TRBJ2-5, with a possible D match to TRBD2 (5 bases). The end of the DNA is better explained by TRBJ2-7, so the J call may be wrong. This CDR3 has 15 residues. The V gene's germline CDR1 is SGDLS and CDR2 YYNGEE. For the CDR3, the DNA is TGTGCCAGCAGCCCAGGAGGTGCGAATTCCTACGAGCAGTACTTC. Protein sequence: CASSPGGANSYEQYF.

This sequence joins TRBV27 and TRBJ2-7, with TRBD2 matching over 12 bases. With 4 bases clipped from V and 3 bases from J, the junction kept 4 bases outside the gene matches. There are 15 residues in the CDR3. Germline-derived CDR1 and CDR2 are MNHEY and SMNVEV (reference sequence). CDR3 sequence reads: CASSSELAGGYEQYF. In nucleotides, the CDR3 is TGTGCCAGCAGTTCCGAACTAGCGGGGGGCTACGAGCAGTACTTC.

This clone appeared once. This chain links TRBV6-4 with TRBJ1-1; D is perhaps TRBD1 (5 bases). CDR3 length equals 15 residues. V lost 6 bases to trimming and J lost 0 bases, with 14 bases between them. Germline V lookup: CDR1 MRHNA, CDR2 SNTAGT. In DNA, the CDR3 is TGTGCCAGCAGGCCGACAGCGGATATGAACACTGAAGCTTTCTTT. It specifies CASRPTADMNTEAFF.